These 17 T cell receptor beta chains originate from one sample sequenced in a study of glioma-infiltrating T cells. The iRepertoire nested amplicon-rescue multiplex PCR amplified TCR alpha and beta CDR3s from RNA. TCRdb reprocessed the multiplex PCR reads with MiXCR, giving one entry per CDR3 protein. The top ten hold 20% to 25% of the sample, which has under 200,000 distinct CDR3 sequences, about 31% seen once. The sample taken for sequencing was glioma tissue, nonneoplastic brain tissue, or PBMCs (not recorded which). These receptors all stem from a human donor with low-grade glioma or glioblastoma, undergoing nonglioma brain surgery, or in good health (not recorded which).

The CDR3 sequence is CASTPSRSGGEQYF. CDR3 bases: TGTGCCAGCACCCCCTCCCGTTCGGGGGGCGAGCAGTACTTC. The gene calls are TRBV6-1 and TRBJ2-7; TRBD2 matches 7 bases. The CDR3 extends over 14 amino acids. The V gene end was trimmed by 7 bases and the J gene end by 6 bases; junction bases not matched to a gene: 12. Germline values: CDR1 MNHNS, CDR2 SASEGT.

At least ten counts were recorded for this clonotype. The rearrangement links TRBV20-1 to TRBJ2-3; 9 bases are a match to TRBD2. CDR1 is DFQATT, CDR2 SNEGSKA, per germline (reference sequence). The CDR3 extends over 16 amino acids. V dropped 3 bases and J dropped 0; count of bases not matched to a gene: 7. The CDR3 DNA reads TGCAGTGCTAGCATATCACTAGCGGGTAGCACAGATACGCAGTATTTT. Translation: CSASISLAGSTDTQYF.

CDR3 sequence reads: CASSLAPTGELFF. The DNA of the CDR3 is TGTGCCAGCAGCTTAGCCCCCACCGGGGAGCTGTTTTTT. V and J are TRBV7-2 and TRBJ2-2; no clear D gene. The CDR3 loop spans 13 amino acids. Trimming cost V 0 bases and J 4 bases, with 3 bases left between them. Per the germline V gene, CDR1 is SGHTA and CDR2 is FQGNSA.

About this clonotype: Just one base apart from a much larger clone, this may be a read error. The chain couples TRBV4-1 to TRBJ2-1, with D maybe TRBD1 (6 bases). This CDR3 has 14 amino acids. The V gene's germline CDR1 is MGHRA and CDR2 YSYEKL. In DNA form, the CDR3 reads TGCGCCAGCAGCCGGCAAATCGGGGACAACGAGCAGTTCTTC. This encodes CASSRQIGDNEQFF.

Note on this clonotype: A clone one base away is much larger, so this may be a read error. The chain recombines TRBV27 with TRBJ2-1; TRBD2 aligns across 8 bases. The CDR3 extends over 16 amino acids. The V gene's germline CDR1 is MNHEY and CDR2 SMNVEV (reference sequence). The CDR3 DNA sequence: TGTGCCACCGCAACCGCGGGTAGCGGGAAAATCAATGAGAAGTTCTTC. Encoded protein: CATATAGSGKINEKFF.

This clonotype occurred many times. The chain links TRBV6-1 to TRBJ2-3; no clear D gene. This CDR3 has 14 residues. Germline CDR1 is MNHNS and CDR2 is SASEGT. Trimming pared 6 bases from V and 0 bases from J, leaving 10 bases between. The CDR3 reads CASSHQSSTDTQYF. The CDR3 region has the DNA TGTGCCAGCAGCCACCAATCTAGCACAGATACGCAGTATTTT.

The chain couples TRBV29-1 to TRBJ1-5, with D perhaps TRBD1 (5 bases). Germline-derived CDR1 and CDR2 are SQVTM and ANQGSEA. This CDR3 contains 14 residues. V was clipped by 0 bases and J by 2 bases, with 8 bases between them. As DNA, the CDR3 is TGCAGCGTTGAAGAGGGGGGTGGCAATCAGCCCCAGCATTTT. Protein product: CSVEEGGGNQPQHF.

The J gene is TRBJ2-1, the V gene TRBV12-3 or TRBV12-4; D gene unclear. This CDR3 contains 16 residues. In DNA form, the CDR3 reads TGTTCCATCATTTTATTGTCCATTTTTTGGATTAATGAGCAGTTCTTC. Protein product: CSIILLSIFWINEQFF.

This clonotype has at least ten counts. In DNA form, the CDR3 reads TGTGCCAGCAGTTACTCGTCAGGGGCGGATCCCTCCTACGAGCAGTACTTC. The encoded protein is CASSYSSGADPSYEQYF. The J gene is TRBJ2-7, the V gene TRBV6-2 or TRBV6-3; a weak D match, TRBD1 (6 bases). The V gene's germline CDR1 is MNHEY and CDR2 SVGEGT. V lost 0 bases and J lost 0, with 15 bases in between. The CDR3 extends over 17 amino acids.

This clonotype was counted ten times or more. The chain combines TRBV6-1 with TRBJ2-5; no clear D. Germline V gene sequence: CDR1 MNHNS, CDR2 SASEGT. V was clipped by 0 bases and J by 4 bases, with 12 bases between them. This CDR3 has 15 residues. The CDR3 DNA follows: TGTGCCAGCAGTGAAGCATGGGCGCTGCGAGAGACCCAGTACTTC. Translating it yields CASSEAWALRETQYF.

This clonotype was observed many times. The J gene is TRBJ2-3, the V gene TRBV15; 10 nucleotides align to TRBD2. The junction had 8 bases not matched to a gene; V was cut back by 7 bases and J by 4 bases. This CDR3 contains 15 residues. The V gene's germline CDR1 is LNHNV and CDR2 YYDKDF (reference sequence). The DNA of the CDR3 is TGTGCCACCACCCCGGGACTAGCGAGGGCAGATACGCAGTATTTT. Its protein is CATTPGLARADTQYF.

At least ten counts were recorded for this clonotype. CDR3 protein: CASSIGLRGSEQYF. CDR3 in DNA: TGTGCCAGTAGTATAGGACTAAGAGGCAGCGAGCAGTACTTC. The chain couples TRBV19 to TRBJ2-7; possibly TRBD2 for D (5 bases). The CDR3 extends over 14 amino acids. Germline V lookup: CDR1 LNHDA, CDR2 SQIVND (reference sequence). Trimming removed 1 base from V and 6 bases from J, with 13 bases in between.

This clonotype has just a few counts. V and J are TRBV20-1 and TRBJ2-7; TRBD2 aligns across 12 bases. The V gene's germline CDR1 is DFQATT and CDR2 SNEGSKA (reference sequence). V was pared by 5 bases and J by 0 bases, with 20 bases of the junction left unmatched. This CDR3 has 20 residues. CDR3 protein: CSAQPPPGGLAGLSSYEQYF. The DNA for the CDR3 is TGCAGTGCTCAACCCCCGCCGGGGGGACTAGCGGGCTTGAGCTCCTACGAGCAGTACTTC.

This clonotype showed up many times. CDR3 nucleotide sequence: TGTGCCAGCAGTCCACGGGGAGAGACCCAGTACTTC. Its protein product is CASSPRGETQYF. This chain links TRBV12-3 or TRBV12-4 with TRBJ2-5; D perhaps matches TRBD2 (5 bases). The CDR3 is 12 residues long. Trimming took off 5 bases at V and 4 bases at J, with 8 bases between the two ends.

Concerning this clonotype: This may stem from a read error, because a much larger clone lies one nucleotide away. V and J are TRBV4-1 and TRBJ2-5; 7 nucleotides agree with TRBD2. Germline CDR1 is MGHRA and CDR2 is YSYEKL. The CDR3 runs to 16 residues. CDR3 DNA sequence: TGCGCCAGCAGCCTCAGCGGGACCTTCTACCAAGAGGCCCAGTACTTC. Its protein is CASSLSGTFYQEAQYF.

This clonotype has a count of ten or more. CDR3 nucleotide sequence: TGTGCCAGCAGTTTATCCCCACAGGGCCTTAATGAAAAACTGTTTTTT. Its translation: CASSLSPQGLNEKLFF. The V and J genes are TRBV28 and TRBJ1-4; possible D gene TRBD1, 6 bases. The CDR3 loop spans 16 amino acids. The germline V gene encodes CDR1 MDHEN and CDR2 SYDVKM. Trimming stripped 1 base from V and 4 bases from J, with 13 bases between. Full variable domain (missing parts from reference TRBV28 and TRBJ1-4): DVKVTQSSRYLVKRTGEKVFLECVQDMDHENMFWYRQDPGLGLRLIYFSYDVKMKEKGDIPEGYSVSREKKERFSLILESASTNQTSMYLCASSLSPQGLNEKLFFGSGTQLSVL.

This clonotype was found many times. This chain uses TRBV7-8 with TRBJ2-1; D is possibly TRBD1 or TRBD2 (5 bases each). The V end was cut by 6 bases, the J end by 2 bases, with 17 bases between. CDR3 length: 16 amino acids. Germline V gene data show CDR1 as SGHVS and CDR2 as FQNEAQ. CDR3 sequence: CASSTRQFNTYNEQFF. CDR3 bases: TGTGCCAGCAGTACTAGACAGTTCAACACCTACAATGAGCAGTTCTTC.